The present TCR delta chain was sequenced within a study of γδ T cells in repeated Plasmodium falciparum infection (dated by TCRdb to about 2021). In terms of the full investigation: The natural-infection arm enrolled Malian children exposed to intense seasonal malaria transmission, compared against age and gender matched Australian children. Four controlled human malaria infections were administered to about five malaria-naive U.S. adults over 644 days by bites from P. falciparum NF54-infected Anopheles stephensi mosquitoes. Samples were collected from controlled-infection subjects at baseline, immediately before selected infections, and 21 days after each infection. Malian gammadelta TCR repertoires were analysed cross-sectionally during no-transmission periods and were analysed longitudinally across acute febrile malaria episodes. In the study, the shaping of the human gammadelta T cell repertoire by repeated Plasmodium falciparum infection was examined using natural infection in Mali and controlled human malaria infection. The research as a whole found: A highly stable polyclonal repertoire over time and infection, with many inter-individual overlapping TCRgamma sequences, was shown by Vgamma9/Vdelta2+ TCR repertoires. The controlled-infection cohort was small, limiting analysis of inter-individual variability in gammadelta T cell responses. Compared with the repertoires of Australian children, the Vdelta2-negative gammadelta TCR repertoires of Malian children appeared more clonally expanded, less diverse and less shared. Repeated controlled infections appeared to drive waves of new clonotype selection in Vdelta2-negative, largely Vdelta1+, gammadelta TCR repertoires. Generalizability was limited because the Malian cohort was drawn from a small rural village of predominantly one ethnic group.

The receptor library was made with multiplex PCR. Sequencing was carried out with an Illumina MiSeq. Each sorted gammadelta T cell sample was sequenced for both the TCR gamma (TRG) and TCR delta (TRD) chains. In the original analysis: The repertoire analyses drew on clonotype tree plots, the accumulated frequency of the top 20 clonotypes, and diversity index (DI) and D75 metrics. The public reads were reprocessed by TCRdb using CATT, and rows of matching DNA were later combined. In this record, the V and J calls reflect TCRdb's handling and not the investigators' own analysis. This sample gives 75,000 to 100,000 delta-chain clones in total; 1.4% to 1.5% of them show up just once. The ten largest account for under 10% of the sample. From cysteine to phenylalanine, the CDR3 is 18 amino acids long. Only the CDR3 DNA stays, 54 bases, in frame from base 1. V has 0 bases trimmed and J has 4 bases trimmed; junction bases matching no gene number 13. CDR1 and CDR2 are drawn from the germline V gene: GEAIGNYY, EKD.

For bulk TCR repertoire analysis, Vgamma9/Vdelta2+ and Vdelta2-negative gammadelta T cell populations were isolated by flow sorting from peripheral blood mononuclear cells. Within its sample, this clone is medium-sized (0.01 to 0.1%). Its antigen is still unknown. Per-nucleotide qualities are absent, and no much larger clonotype sits a single base away. Other DNA sequences from this sample encode an identical CDR3 as well. The sequencing input was gamma-delta T cells from blood. The sequence derives from a pool of human donors (malaria-infected and uninfected, not separated). The rearrangement joined TRDV2 to TRDJ1, with 10 bases in between that match TRDD3. Here the CDR3 is given as CACDTVGGDTPQYDKLIF. The DNA is TGTGCCTGTGACACCGTCGGGGGGGATACGCCTCAGTACGATAAACTCATCTTT.